This T cell receptor beta chain appears in the sequencing data of a study of blood T cell repertoires in COVID-19 (dated by TCRdb to 2020 to 2022). Broadly, across the study: Samples from collaborators originated in the United States, Italy and Spain and spanned both the acute and convalescent phases of COVID-19. The material from the prospective study consisted of cDNA or gDNA derived from T cells, B-cell-depleted T cells, or PBMCs. Deeply sampled blood TCRbeta repertoires from subjects exposed to, actively infected with, or recovered from COVID-19 were included in the dataset. The repertoires were released in a freely available public database meant as a resource for research on the immune response to SARS-CoV-2. The samples were drawn from two sources: the first 160 participants of the ongoing ImmuneRACE study, and some 1,300 subjects contributed by 6 global collaborators. Nearly every sample came with metadata listing a de-identified subject ID, COVID-19 status, age in years and sex. Where available, HLA class I and class II types were obtained from metadata supplied by the sample provider rather than from assay-based typing.

Concerning this clone: What antigen it recognizes has not been identified. No much larger clone exists at a distance of one base, and base qualities are not known.

The study at large found these results: Clinical and demographic metadata were provided uncurated, with the amount varying by source and participant.

Trimming leaves V shorter by 7 bases and J shorter by 7 bases, with the junction holding 8 bases beyond the gene matches. Measured from the cysteine to the phenylalanine, the CDR3 is 14 residues long. Only the CDR3 DNA is retained, 42 bases long and in frame from the first base. Via the germline V gene (reference sequence), CDR1 is SGHNT and CDR2 YYREEE. Each collaborating institution followed its own protocols to collect whole blood in K2EDTA tubes. For TCRbeta analysis, collaborators shipped samples in one of three forms: frozen whole blood, isolated PBMCs, or DNA extracted from either of those sample types. The immunoSEQ Assay, a bias-controlled multiplex PCR, was used to amplify TCRbeta CDR3 regions from genomic DNA. In the source study's methods: The number of nucleated cells in each sample was estimated by amplification of reference gene primers within the assay. Sequence reads were collapsed and filtered to measure the absolute abundance of every unique TCRbeta CDR3 rearrangement. For each sample, productive Simpson clonality was calculated by taking the square root of Simpson's diversity index across productive rearrangements. TCRdb re-hosts the immuneACCESS table, in-frame sequences only. Its copies lack some clones; in the studies checked, an unresolved V gene accounts for under half of them, and the cause for the rest is not known. V, J and clone size derive from that table, while D and trimming were established from the DNA sequence. In this sample the table shows about 85,000 clones, under 85% of which occur a single time. 10% to 15% of the sample goes to the ten largest clones.

The sample consisted of peripheral blood. This TCR was sampled from a human donor in a cohort sampled during active COVID-19. The V gene is TRBV5-4 and the J gene is TRBJ1-6, with 7 central nucleotides matching TRBD1. The CDR3 protein: CASHRQGNNSPLHF. The DNA sequence reads TGTGCCAGCCACAGACAGGGAAACAATTCACCCCTCCACTTT.